This T cell receptor beta chain was observed in a study of blood T cells in healthy people across ages. Study results and caveats: Long-lived donors carried more naive CD4+ cells and greater diversity than aged donors. Per-million-T-cell TCR beta diversity fell roughly linearly with age.

Germline V gene sequence: CDR1 DFQATT, CDR2 SNEGSKA (reference sequence). V lost 4 bases to trimming and J lost 4 bases; unmatched junction nucleotides: 4. This CDR3 is 13 amino acids long. Turning to this clonotype: As yet, its antigen is unknown.

Together with a sample-barcoded 5' primer, a J-beta primer mix was included in a second PCR lasting roughly 6 to 12 cycles. Via MiXCR, TCRdb re-called the 5' RACE reads, giving one row per CDR3 protein. The sample includes hundreds of thousands of distinct CDR3 sequences, roughly 44% of them seen just once. Caucasian individuals from Russia who were healthy and aged roughly 6 to 95 acted as donors. Extraction of total RNA produced a minimum of 5 micrograms from each sample. The chain joins TRBV20-1 to TRBJ1-5; TRBD1 agrees at 7 bases. The sample was blood. The receptor comes from a man aged 60 to 75 in good health. The CDR3 sequence is CSATGTANQPQHF. The DNA of the CDR3 is TGCAGTGCTACCGGGACAGCTAATCAGCCCCAGCATTTT.